One and the same sample provided the 20 T cell receptor beta chains below, sequenced in a study of blood T cell repertoires in COVID-19. Using immunoSEQ multiplex PCR, the repertoire was profiled, and TCRdb retains in-frame clones only, with some absent. The sample has some 170,000 clones, more than 85% seen once. The specimen was PBMCs or T cells enriched from blood (not recorded which). The source is a human donor with acute COVID-19. The donor label of this sample is uncertain.

The V call is TRBV29-1, the J call TRBJ2-5; 9 nucleotides agree with TRBD2. The germline V gene has CDR1 SQVTM and CDR2 ANQGSEA. V dropped 4 bases and J dropped 5; count of bases not matched to a gene: 11. CDR3 length equals 15 residues. CDR3 in DNA: TGCAGCGTTGTAGTAGCGGGGGTCGTTAGGGAGACCCAGTACTTC. This gives the protein CSVVVAGVVRETQYF.

The gene calls are TRBV20-1 and TRBJ2-3; D remains unclear. V lost 3 bases, J lost 2 bases, and 15 bases lay in between. The CDR3 extends over 15 amino acids. CDR1 is DFQATT, CDR2 SNEGSKA, per germline (reference sequence). DNA for the CDR3: TGCAGTGCTAGTGATGGGCTTCTGCCCACAGATACGCAGTATTTT. It encodes CSASDGLLPTDTQYF.

This rearrangement joins TRBV10-3 to TRBJ2-1, with 10 bases identical to TRBD2. Germline CDR1 reads ENHRY; CDR2 reads SYGVKD. V lost 0 bases, J lost 4 bases, and 6 bases stayed unmatched. The CDR3 has 17 amino acids. CDR3 bases: TGTGCCATCAGTGAGTCGAAAGCGGGGGGGTGGTACAATGAGCAGTTCTTC. It specifies CAISESKAGGWYNEQFF.

The chain employs TRBV19 and TRBJ1-5, with 7 bases aligning to TRBD1. The CDR3 loop spans 15 amino acids. Germline loops: CDR1 LNHDA, CDR2 SQIVND (reference sequence). Trimming removed 3 bases from V and 5 bases from J; junction bases left unmatched: 7. Written as DNA, the CDR3 is TGTGCCAGTAGTATCACAGGGGATCCAGATCAGCCCCAGCATTTT. Protein: CASSITGDPDQPQHF. Using reference TRBV19 and TRBJ1-5 for the parts outside the CDR3, the full variable domain is DGGITQSPKYLFRKEGQNVTLSCEQNLNHDAMYWYRQDPGQGLRLIYYSQIVNDFQKGDIAEGYSVSREKKESFPLTVTSAQKNPTAFYLCASSITGDPDQPQHFGDGTRLSIL.

The V and J genes are TRBV5-1 and TRBJ1-6; 9 bases are a match to TRBD1. V lost 1 base to trimming and J lost 7 bases; unmatched junction nucleotides: 3. Germline assignment: CDR1 SGHRS and CDR2 YFSETQ. The CDR3 runs 15 residues. CDR3 nucleotides: TGCGCCAGCAGCTTGCTCGGGACAGGGAATTCACCCCTCCACTTT. It yields the protein CASSLLGTGNSPLHF.

This rearrangement joins TRBV14 to TRBJ2-7; 7 nucleotides match TRBD2. CDR3 length equals 14 residues. After removal of 1 base from V and 4 bases from J, the junction contained 4 bases not matched to a gene. Germline values: CDR1 SGHDN, CDR2 FVKESK. The CDR3 spells CASSQVQGGYEQYF. The CDR3, as DNA: TGTGCCAGCAGCCAAGTCCAGGGAGGGTACGAGCAGTACTTC.

This sequence joins TRBV2 and TRBJ2-7; a weak D match, TRBD1 (5 bases). Trimming left V 8 bases short and J 5 bases short, with 13 bases between. The CDR3 covers 12 residues. Germline values: CDR1 SNHLY, CDR2 FYNNEI. CDR3 bases: TGTGCCAGCTCGCAGGGCACCCACGAGCAGTACTTC. This gives the protein CASSQGTHEQYF.

The V gene is TRBV18, the J gene TRBJ2-7; TRBD1 aligns across 7 bases. Germline V gives CDR1 KGHSH, CDR2 LQKENI. The V and J ends lost 4 bases and 6 bases, in that order; junction bases with no gene match: 12. The CDR3 sequence is 15 residues long. Written as DNA, the CDR3 is TGTGCCAGCTCACTCACACAGGGGACGGCTGGCGAGCAGTACTTC. Its protein product is CASSLTQGTAGEQYF.

CDR3 sequence reads: CASSSGLSTGELFF. CDR3 nucleotide sequence: TGTGCCAGCAGCTCAGGGTTAAGCACCGGGGAGCTGTTTTTT. The chain recombines TRBV5-4 with TRBJ2-2; TRBD1 might be the D (5 bases). Germline lookup yields CDR1 SGHNT and CDR2 YYREEE (reference sequence). The CDR3 loop spans 14 amino acids. Deletions cut 3 bases from V and 4 bases from J, with 10 bases between.

V is TRBV7-3 and J is TRBJ2-6; maybe TRBD1 (6 bases). There are 18 residues in the CDR3. From germline, CDR1 is SGHTA and CDR2 FQGTGA. The V gene lost 4 bases and the J gene lost 0 bases, with 16 bases spanning the gap. The CDR3 DNA follows: TGTGCCAGCAGCTCCGACTCCACAGGGCTCTCTGGGGCCAACGTCCTGACTTTC. This sequence encodes CASSSDSTGLSGANVLTF.

The chain recombines TRBV29-1 with TRBJ1-3; 9 bases map to TRBD1. J was trimmed by 1 base and V by 4 bases; bases with no gene match: 8. Germline V gene lookup returns CDR1 SQVTM and CDR2 ANQGSEA. The CDR3 has 16 residues. CDR3 sequence reads: CSVGVPGTGSGNTIYF. In DNA form, the CDR3 reads TGCAGCGTTGGAGTGCCGGGGACAGGGTCTGGAAACACCATATATTTT.

V and J are TRBV11-2 and TRBJ2-1; a weak D match, TRBD2 (5 bases). The CDR3 extends over 14 amino acids. Germline CDR1 SGHAT, CDR2 FQNNGV. V lost 6 bases and J 6 bases, leaving 15 bases between the germline ends. The CDR3 here is CASRYLRGSNEQFF. CDR3 in DNA: TGTGCCAGCAGGTACCTTCGGGGTAGCAATGAGCAGTTCTTC. Full variable domain (missing parts from reference TRBV11-2 and TRBJ2-1): EAGVAQSPRYKIIEKRQSVAFWCNPISGHATLYWYQQILGQGPKLLIQFQNNGVVDDSQLPKDRFSAERLKGVDSTLKIQPAKLEDSAVYLCASRYLRGSNEQFFGPGTRLTVL.

This rearrangement joins TRBV6-1 to TRBJ1-2, with 8 bases fitting TRBD1. V was pared by 0 bases and J by 2 bases, with 8 bases of the junction left unmatched. The CDR3 has 17 amino acids. CDR1 and CDR2 (germline): MNHNS, SASEGT. The CDR3 bases are TGTGCCAGCAGTGAAGCGGGTTGGGGACAGGTGAACTATGGCTACACCTTC. Protein sequence: CASSEAGWGQVNYGYTF.

This clone was picked up a small number of times. The V and J genes are TRBV7-9 and TRBJ1-1; 7 nucleotides align to TRBD1. CDR1 is SEHNR and CDR2 is FQNEAQ in the germline V gene (reference sequence). There are 15 residues in the CDR3. V lost 5 bases, J lost 0 bases, and 6 bases stayed unmatched. This chain's CDR3 is CASSPGGQLNTEAFF. DNA for the CDR3: TGTGCCAGCAGCCCCGGGGGACAGTTGAACACTGAAGCTTTCTTT.

J is TRBJ1-4 and V is TRBV10-3; maybe TRBD1 (6 bases). The CDR3 sequence is 14 residues long. Germline CDR1 reads ENHRY; CDR2 reads SYGVKD. V was pared by 4 bases and J by 5 bases, with 11 bases between. CDR3 sequence (DNA): TGTGCCATCAGTGTTAGCAGGGGCAATGAAAAACTGTTTTTT. Translation gives CAISVSRGNEKLFF.

The V and J genes are TRBV2 and TRBJ1-2, with 10 bases that match TRBD1. Trimming removed 7 bases from V and 8 bases from J; junction bases left unmatched: 4. Per germline, CDR1 SNHLY and CDR2 FYNNEI. CDR3 length: 12 amino acids. Written as DNA, the CDR3 is TGTGCCAGCACCGAGACAGGGGGCGGCTACACCTTC. Protein: CASTETGGGYTF.

The chain carries TRBV5-1 and TRBJ2-1, with a tentative D call TRBD2 (6 bases). This CDR3 is 17 amino acids long. CDR1 is SGHRS and CDR2 is YFSETQ in the germline V gene. The V gene lost 4 bases and the J gene lost 2 bases, with 19 bases spanning the gap. CDR3 region: CASSPEGTLKTYNEQFF. The CDR3 DNA sequence: TGCGCCAGCAGCCCCGAGGGGACTCTAAAGACCTACAATGAGCAGTTCTTC.

The sample holds one count of this clone. This chain uses TRBV13 with TRBJ1-4, with 9 positions matching TRBD1. Trimming removed 5 bases from V and 5 bases from J; junction bases left unmatched: 3. The CDR3 has 14 amino acids. Germline CDR1 and CDR2: PRHDT and FYEKMQ (reference sequence). Here the CDR3 DNA reads TGTGCCAGCAGCCCAGGGACAGGGAATGAAAAACTGTTTTTT. It specifies CASSPGTGNEKLFF.

The chain uses TRBV28 and TRBJ2-1, with D possibly TRBD2 on 6 matching bases. Trimming took off 3 bases at V and 3 bases at J, with 15 bases between the two ends. This CDR3 contains 16 residues. CDR1 is MDHEN, CDR2 SYDVKM, per germline. This CDR3 reads CASSFLTSSLYNEQFF. CDR3 bases: TGTGCCAGCAGTTTTCTTACTAGCAGCCTCTACAATGAGCAGTTCTTC.

CDR3 in amino acids: CASSLAGTPGELFF. CDR3 bases: TGTGCCAGCAGCTTGGCAGGGACACCCGGGGAGCTGTTTTTT. J is TRBJ2-2 and V is TRBV5-4; D might be TRBD1 (6 bases). The V end was cut by 0 bases, the J end by 6 bases, with 9 bases between. This CDR3 is built from 14 residues. Germline CDR1 reads SGHNT; CDR2 reads YYREEE (reference sequence).